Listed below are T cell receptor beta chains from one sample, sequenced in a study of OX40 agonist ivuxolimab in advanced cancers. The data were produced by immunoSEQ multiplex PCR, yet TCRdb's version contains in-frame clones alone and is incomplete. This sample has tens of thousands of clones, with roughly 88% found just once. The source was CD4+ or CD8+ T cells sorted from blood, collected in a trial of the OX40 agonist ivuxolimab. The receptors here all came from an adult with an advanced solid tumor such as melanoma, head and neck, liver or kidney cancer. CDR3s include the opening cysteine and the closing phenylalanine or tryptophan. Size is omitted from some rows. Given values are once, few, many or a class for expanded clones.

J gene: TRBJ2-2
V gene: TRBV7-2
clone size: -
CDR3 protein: CASSPFGTTNTGELFF

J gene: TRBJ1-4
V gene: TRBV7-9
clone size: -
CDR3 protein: CASSFGQLNEKLFF

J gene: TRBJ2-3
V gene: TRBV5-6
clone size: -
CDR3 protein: CASSFMASGGAGGTDTQYF

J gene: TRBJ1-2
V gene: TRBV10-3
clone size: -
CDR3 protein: CAISERQGDGYTF

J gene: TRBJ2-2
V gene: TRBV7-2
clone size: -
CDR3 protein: CASSFLGNTGELFF

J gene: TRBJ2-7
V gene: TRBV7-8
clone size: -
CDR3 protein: CASSHTSPGEQYF

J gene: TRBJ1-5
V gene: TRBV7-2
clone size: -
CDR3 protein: CASSLDYQPQHF

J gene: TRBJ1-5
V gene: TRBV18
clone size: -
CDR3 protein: CASSPPAGGGNQPQHF

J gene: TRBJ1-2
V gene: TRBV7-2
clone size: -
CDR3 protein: CASSLATANYGYTF

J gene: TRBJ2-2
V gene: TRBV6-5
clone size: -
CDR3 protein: CASSYTARTGELFF

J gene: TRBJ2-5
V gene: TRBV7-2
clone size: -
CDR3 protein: CASSPLGETQYF

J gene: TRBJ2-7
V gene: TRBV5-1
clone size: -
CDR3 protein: CASSLVSGGAYEQYF

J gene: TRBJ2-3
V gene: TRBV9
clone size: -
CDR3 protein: CASSVGRGVRTDTQYF

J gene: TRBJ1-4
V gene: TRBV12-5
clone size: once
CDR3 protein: CASGLGQGPNEKLFF

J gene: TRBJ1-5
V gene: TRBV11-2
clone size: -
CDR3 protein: CASSSQGDQPQHF

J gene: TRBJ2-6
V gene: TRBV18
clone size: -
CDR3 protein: CASTTQGAFGANVLTF

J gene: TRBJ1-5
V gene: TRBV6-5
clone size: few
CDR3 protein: CASSYGQGVQPQHF

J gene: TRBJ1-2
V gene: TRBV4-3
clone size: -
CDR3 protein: CASSQGREDGYTF

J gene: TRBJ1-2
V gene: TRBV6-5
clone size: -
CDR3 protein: CASSNSGSYGYTF

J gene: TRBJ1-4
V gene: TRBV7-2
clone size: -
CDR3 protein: CASSPPGRGGEKLFF

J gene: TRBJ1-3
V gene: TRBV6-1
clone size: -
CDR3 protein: CASSERGSGNTIYF

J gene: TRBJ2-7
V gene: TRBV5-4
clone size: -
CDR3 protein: CASSFGGPSREQYF

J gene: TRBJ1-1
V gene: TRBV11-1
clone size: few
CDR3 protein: CASSFGSGNTEAFF

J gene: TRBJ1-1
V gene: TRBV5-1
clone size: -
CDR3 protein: CASSARGQSEAFF

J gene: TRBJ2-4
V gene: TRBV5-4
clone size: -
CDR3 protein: CASRGQGGIQYF

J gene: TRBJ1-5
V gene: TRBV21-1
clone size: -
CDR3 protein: CASRKTGGRNQPQHF

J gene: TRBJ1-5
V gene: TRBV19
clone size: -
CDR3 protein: CASSIYLGGQSGNQPQHF

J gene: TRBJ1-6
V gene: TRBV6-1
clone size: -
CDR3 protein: CASSRTAYNSPLHF

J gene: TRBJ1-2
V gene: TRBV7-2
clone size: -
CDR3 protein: CASSLGYEVVYHGYTF

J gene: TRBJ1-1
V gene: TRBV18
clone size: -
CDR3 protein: CASSPPGGASIEAFF

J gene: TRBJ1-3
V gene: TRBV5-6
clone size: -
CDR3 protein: CASSLGRNTIYF

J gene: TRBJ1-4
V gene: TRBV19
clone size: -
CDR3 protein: CASSSLGQGGPEKLFF

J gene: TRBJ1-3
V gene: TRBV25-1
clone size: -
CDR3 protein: CASSELTGTGNTIYF

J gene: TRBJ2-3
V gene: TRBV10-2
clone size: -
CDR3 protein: CASSGGLYTDTQYF

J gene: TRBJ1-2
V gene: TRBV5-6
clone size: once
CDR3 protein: CASSPDREYGYTF

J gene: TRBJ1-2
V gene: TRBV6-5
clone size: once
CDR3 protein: CASSYSGEGYTF